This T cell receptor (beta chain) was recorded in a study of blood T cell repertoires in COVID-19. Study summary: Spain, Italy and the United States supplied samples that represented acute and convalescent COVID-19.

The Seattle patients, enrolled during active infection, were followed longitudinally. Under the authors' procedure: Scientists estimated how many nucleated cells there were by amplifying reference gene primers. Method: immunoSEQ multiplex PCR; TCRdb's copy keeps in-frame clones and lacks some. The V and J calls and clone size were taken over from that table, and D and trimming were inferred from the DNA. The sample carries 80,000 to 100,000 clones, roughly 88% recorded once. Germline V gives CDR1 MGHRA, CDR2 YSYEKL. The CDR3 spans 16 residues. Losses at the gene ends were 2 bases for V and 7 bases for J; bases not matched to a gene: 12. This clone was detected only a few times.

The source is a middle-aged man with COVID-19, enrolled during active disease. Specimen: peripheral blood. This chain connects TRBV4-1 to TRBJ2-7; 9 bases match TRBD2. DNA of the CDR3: TGCGCCAGCAGCCAAAGGTTGGAGCGGGGGGCGAGGGAGCAGTACTTC. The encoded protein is CASSQRLERGAREQYF.